A single T cell receptor beta chain is shown here with its context. Trimming shortened V by 4 bases and J by 1 base, and 11 bases separated the two germline ends. CDR3 length equals 15 residues. Germline assignment: CDR1 SGDLS and CDR2 YYNGEE. This sample is part of a study of blood T cell repertoires in COVID-19. Study details: Spain, Italy and the United States supplied samples that represented acute and convalescent COVID-19.

Methods used by the authors: The authors estimated nucleated cell counts from reference gene primer amplification. Using immunoSEQ multiplex PCR, the repertoire was profiled, and TCRdb retains in-frame clones only, with some absent. Clone size and V and J calls were adopted from that table, with D and trimming inferred from the DNA. The data show some 260,000 clones, roughly 90% seen once. This clonotype originated in a woman aged 25 to 45 with acute COVID-19. Sequenced input: PBMCs or T cells enriched from blood (not recorded which). This rearrangement joins TRBV9 to TRBJ1-4; unclear D gene. Written as DNA, the CDR3 is TGTGCCAGCAGCTCCCCGGGAGGAACTAATGAAAAACTGTTTTTT. It codes for CASSSPGGTNEKLFF. Drawing the rest from reference TRBV9 and TRBJ1-4, the complete variable domain is DSGVTQTPKHLITATGQRVTLRCSPRSGDLSVYWYQQSLDQGLQFLIQYYNGEERAKGNILERFSAQQFPDLHSELNLSSLELGDSALYFCASSSPGGTNEKLFFGSGTQLSVL.